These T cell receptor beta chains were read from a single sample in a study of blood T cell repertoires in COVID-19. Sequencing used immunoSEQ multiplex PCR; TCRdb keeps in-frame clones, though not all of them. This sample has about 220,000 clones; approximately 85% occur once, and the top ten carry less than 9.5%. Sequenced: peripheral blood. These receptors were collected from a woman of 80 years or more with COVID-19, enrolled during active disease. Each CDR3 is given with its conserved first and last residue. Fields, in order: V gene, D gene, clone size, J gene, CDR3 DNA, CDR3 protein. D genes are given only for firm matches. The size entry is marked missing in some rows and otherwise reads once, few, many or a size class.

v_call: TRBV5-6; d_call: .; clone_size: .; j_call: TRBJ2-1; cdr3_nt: TGTGCCAGCAGCCGCTGGGCAGGGTACAATGAGCAGTTCTTC; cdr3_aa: CASSRWAGYNEQFF
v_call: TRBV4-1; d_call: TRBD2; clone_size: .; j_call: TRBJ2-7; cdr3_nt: TGCGCCAGCAGCCAAGCGACTAGCGGGGGTACCAGTTCCTACGAGCAGTACTTC; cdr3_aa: CASSQATSGGTSSYEQYF
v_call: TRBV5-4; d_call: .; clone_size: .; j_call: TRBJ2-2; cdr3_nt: TGTGCCAGCAGCTCCAAGTCGAGGATTACCGGGGAGCTGTTTTTT; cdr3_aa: CASSSKSRITGELFF
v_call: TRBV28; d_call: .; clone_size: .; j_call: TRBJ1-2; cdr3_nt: TGTGCCAGCAGGCCCGGACACTCCTATGGCTACACCTTC; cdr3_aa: CASRPGHSYGYTF
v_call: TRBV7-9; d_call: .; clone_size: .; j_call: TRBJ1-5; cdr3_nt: TGTGCCAGCAGCTTAGCAGGGTATGGGGCCCAGCCCCAGCATTTT; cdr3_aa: CASSLAGYGAQPQHF
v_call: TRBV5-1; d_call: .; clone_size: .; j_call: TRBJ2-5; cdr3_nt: TGCGCCAGCAGCTACGGACAAGAGGAAGAGACCCAGTACTTC; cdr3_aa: CASSYGQEEETQYF
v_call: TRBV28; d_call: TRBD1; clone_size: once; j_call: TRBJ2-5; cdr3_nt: TGTGCCAGCAGTTCAGCGACAGGGGGCAAAGAGACCCAGTACTTC; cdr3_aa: CASSSATGGKETQYF
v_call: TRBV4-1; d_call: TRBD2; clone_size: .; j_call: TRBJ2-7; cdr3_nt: TGCGCCAGCAGCCAAGAGCCCTTCCGGACTAGCCAGTTTCGTGCCTACGAGCAGTACTTC; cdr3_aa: CASSQEPFRTSQFRAYEQYF
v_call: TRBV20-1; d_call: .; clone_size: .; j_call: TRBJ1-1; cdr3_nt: TGCAGTGCAAGTGGGTACGAGGGCCAAGCTTTCTTT; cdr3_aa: CSASGYEGQAFF
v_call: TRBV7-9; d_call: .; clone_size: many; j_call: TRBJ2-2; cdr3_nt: TGTGCCAGCAGCCCAACCGGGAAGGACACCGGGGAGCTGTTTTTT; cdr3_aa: CASSPTGKDTGELFF
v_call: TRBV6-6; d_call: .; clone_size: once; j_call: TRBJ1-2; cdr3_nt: TGTGCCAGCAGTTACTCGGCGGGATGGACCTTC; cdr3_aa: CASSYSAGWTF